Shown below are 18 T cell receptor beta chains from a single sample sequenced in a study of blood T cell repertoires in COVID-19. Profiling relied on immunoSEQ multiplex PCR, and the TCRdb table lists in-frame clones only, not all of them. The table records about 82,000 clones, roughly 80% of them present only once. Sequenced input: peripheral blood. The receptors here all came from a woman aged 35 to 49 with active or convalescent COVID-19.

The V gene is TRBV28, the J gene TRBJ2-7, with D hard to call. V was shortened by 3 bases and J by 0 bases, with 6 bases between the two germline ends. This CDR3 contains 13 residues. Germline CDR1 MDHEN, CDR2 SYDVKM. The DNA for the CDR3 is TGTGCCAGCAGTTTTCGTAACTCCTACGAGCAGTACTTC. Translating gives CASSFRNSYEQYF.

The genes are TRBV10-1 and TRBJ2-1; D is perhaps TRBD1 (6 bases). Per the germline V gene, CDR1 is WNHNN and CDR2 is SYGVQD (reference sequence). With 6 bases removed from V and 6 bases from J, the gap between germline ends came to 9 bases. This CDR3 is built from 12 residues. The CDR3 sequence: CASSLDSNEQFF. CDR3 bases: TGCGCCAGCAGCTTGGACAGCAATGAGCAGTTCTTC.

This clone is a singleton in its sample. The V and J genes are TRBV4-3 and TRBJ2-7, with 9 bases fitting TRBD1. V lost 4 bases and J lost 2; bases outside the gene matches: 3. This CDR3 contains 14 residues. Germline-derived CDR1 and CDR2 are LGHNA and YSLEER. The CDR3 nucleotides are TGCGCCAGCAGCCCGGACAGGGGCCCCTACGAGCAGTACTTC. Translated: CASSPDRGPYEQYF.

The chain links TRBV28 to TRBJ1-1; D perhaps matches TRBD1 (6 bases). The germline V gene has CDR1 MDHEN and CDR2 SYDVKM. The CDR3 covers 12 residues. V was trimmed by 4 bases and J by 8 bases, leaving 11 bases between them. The CDR3: CASSWGQGEAFF. The CDR3 nucleotides read TGTGCCAGCAGTTGGGGGCAGGGGGAAGCTTTCTTT.

This clone was seen once. The chain combines TRBV28 with TRBJ1-6, with D uncertain. CDR1 and CDR2 (germline): MDHEN, SYDVKM. The CDR3 is 12 residues long. Trimming stripped 3 bases from V and 8 bases from J, with 5 bases between. CDR3 DNA: TGTGCCAGCAGTTTCGGGGATTCACCCCTCCACTTT. Its protein is CASSFGDSPLHF. Full variable domain (remainder filled in from reference TRBV28 and TRBJ1-6): DVKVTQSSRYLVKRTGEKVFLECVQDMDHENMFWYRQDPGLGLRLIYFSYDVKMKEKGDIPEGYSVSREKKERFSLILESASTNQTSMYLCASSFGDSPLHFGNGTRLTVT.

The CDR3 DNA reads TGTGCCAGCAGTCAGGGGGGGAACACTGAAGCTTTCTTT. Protein: CASSQGGNTEAFF. The chain couples TRBV12-3 or TRBV12-4 to TRBJ1-1, with 7 bases fitting TRBD1. The CDR3 totals 13 residues. The junction had 1 base not matched to a gene; V was cut back by 5 bases and J by 1 base.

The rearrangement joins TRBV4-3 to TRBJ1-2; no clear D. V was cut by 0 bases and J by 2 bases, with 7 bases left in between. Germline CDR1 and CDR2: LGHNA and YSLEER. This CDR3 contains 14 residues. The DNA of the CDR3 is TGCGCCAGCAGCCAAGATACGGGAAACTATGGCTACACCTTC. This gives the protein CASSQDTGNYGYTF.

This clone has a single count. The chain carries TRBV4-3 and TRBJ2-5, with D perhaps TRBD1 (5 bases). The CDR3 sequence is 14 residues long. V lost 0 bases to trimming and J lost 5 bases, with 10 bases between them. Germline values: CDR1 LGHNA, CDR2 YSLEER. Here the CDR3 DNA reads TGCGCCAGCAGCCAAGATTGGACAACCGAGACCCAGTACTTC. It specifies CASSQDWTTETQYF.

Here the CDR3 DNA reads TGTGCCAGCAGTCGGGACAGGGGGACGGGTTACACCTTC. This gives the protein CASSRDRGTGYTF. The chain links TRBV6-5 to TRBJ1-2, with 11 nucleotides matching TRBD1. The length of the CDR3 is 13 residues. The ends lost 5 bases at V and 11 bases at J; junction bases unmatched: 7. Germline CDR1 reads MNHEY; CDR2 reads SVGAGI.

In its sample, this clone was seen once. The chain employs TRBV5-1 and TRBJ2-2, with 7 positions matching TRBD2. CDR1 is SGHRS and CDR2 is YFSETQ in the germline V gene. V gave up 0 bases and J gave up 3 bases; unmatched junction bases: 20. This CDR3 spans 21 amino acids. DNA for the CDR3: TGCGCCAGCAGCTTGGGACAGCCACCGTGGGGGGGAGGCCGGGACACCGGGGAGCTGTTTTTT. The encoded protein is CASSLGQPPWGGGRDTGELFF.

In DNA form, the CDR3 reads TGTGCCAGCAGTCGTACGGAGGACCTTAATGAAAAACTGTTTTTT. It translates to CASSRTEDLNEKLFF. The chain joins TRBV28 to TRBJ1-4; D is ambiguous. The CDR3 is made up of 15 amino acids. Trimming left V 5 bases short and J 4 bases short, with 14 bases between. Germline CDR1 is MDHEN and CDR2 is SYDVKM.

V and J are TRBV5-6 and TRBJ1-6; 7 positions match TRBD1. CDR3 size: 14 residues. Germline CDR1 SGHDT, CDR2 YYEEEE. The J segment lost 9 bases and the V segment lost 2 bases, leaving 5 bases of the junction unmatched. The CDR3 is CASSFRQGGSPLHF. The CDR3 DNA is TGTGCCAGCAGCTTCAGACAGGGAGGTTCACCCCTCCACTTT. The full variable domain, completed using reference TRBV5-6 and TRBJ1-6, is DAGVTQSPTHLIKTRGQQVTLRCSPKSGHDTVSWYQQALGQGPQFIFQYYEEEERQRGNFPDRFSGHQFPNYSSELNVNALLLGDSALYLCASSFRQGGSPLHFGNGTRLTVT.

V and J are TRBV9 and TRBJ2-3; 10 nucleotides agree with TRBD2. Trimming at V came to 2 bases and at J to 4 bases, leaving 13 bases not matched to a gene. Germline V gives CDR1 SGDLS, CDR2 YYNGEE. The CDR3 covers 18 residues. CDR3 in amino acids: CASSVTSGLMRSPDTQYF. The CDR3 region has the DNA TGTGCCAGCAGCGTGACTAGCGGGTTAATGAGGTCCCCAGATACGCAGTATTTT.

By sample fraction, this clone is medium-sized. The rearrangement links TRBV3-1 (or the pseudogene TRBV3-2) to TRBJ2-7, with 8 bases fitting TRBD2. J was trimmed by 6 bases and V by 6 bases; bases with no gene match: 16. This CDR3 spans 16 amino acids. The V gene's germline CDR1 is LGHDT and CDR2 YNNKEL (reference sequence). In DNA, the CDR3 is TGTGCCAGCAGTCCTAAGACCGGGACTAGTGCCCGCGAGCAGTACTTC. It encodes CASSPKTGTSAREQYF.

J is TRBJ1-4 and V is TRBV30, with 7 bases lining up with TRBD1. Germline V gene lookup returns CDR1 GTSNPN and CDR2 SVGIG (reference sequence). The CDR3 is made up of 14 amino acids. The V and J ends lost 2 bases and 8 bases, in that order; junction bases with no gene match: 8. CDR3 nucleotide sequence: TGTGCCTGGAGTCCAGGGGGGTCCGGCGAAAAACTGTTTTTT. This translates into CAWSPGGSGEKLFF.

This clone showed up just once. This chain links TRBV7-6 with TRBJ2-1, with D maybe TRBD2 (7 bases). CDR3 length equals 16 residues. Germline V gene data show CDR1 as SGHVS and CDR2 as FNYEAQ. V lost 4 bases and J 9 bases, leaving 22 bases between the germline ends. CDR3 nucleotides: TGTGCCAGCAGCTCGATTGGGGGGGCCCCCACCAGTGAGCAGTTCTTC. Amino acid sequence: CASSSIGGAPTSEQFF.

This chain links TRBV12-3 or TRBV12-4 with TRBJ1-1; 7 positions agree with TRBD1. V lost 4 bases, J lost 9 bases, and 8 bases stayed unmatched. This CDR3 spans 13 amino acids. The CDR3 DNA reads TGTGCCAGCAGTTCCCTTTACAGGGGAAAAGCTTTCTTT. Its translation is CASSSLYRGKAFF.

This chain links TRBV11-1 with TRBJ2-3; 12 bases align to TRBD2. The CDR3 is made up of 14 amino acids. Looked up from germline, CDR1 is SGHAT and CDR2 is FQDESV (reference sequence). The V and J ends lost 4 bases and 10 bases, in that order; junction bases with no gene match: 6. Here the CDR3 reads CASSSTSGSMAQYF. In DNA form, the CDR3 reads TGTGCCAGCAGCTCGACTAGCGGGAGTATGGCGCAGTATTTT. Together with reference TRBV11-1 and TRBJ2-3, the CDR3 gives the full variable domain: EAEVAQSPRYKITEKSQAVAFWCDPISGHATLYWYRQILGQGPELLVQFQDESVVDDSQLPKDRFSAERLKGVDSTLKIQPAELGDSAMYLCASSSTSGSMAQYFGPGTRLTVL.